The 8 T cell receptor beta chains below were found in one sample sequenced in a study of blood T cell repertoires in COVID-19. Repertoires were generated with immunoSEQ multiplex PCR, while TCRdb's copy carries only in-frame clones and drops some. The data show about 160,000 clones, around 82% seen once. The sample consisted of peripheral blood. The receptors were sampled from a woman in her forties with COVID-19, enrolled during active disease.

To note about this clone: Mismatch with germline at one junction end may stem from a read error. This rearrangement joins TRBV25-1 to TRBJ2-7; 9 bases line up with TRBD2. Germline V lookup: CDR1 MGHDK, CDR2 SYGVNS. The CDR3 is 16 amino acids. CDR3 loop: CASSEYPSGNSYAQYF. CDR3 sequence (DNA): TGTGCCAGCAGTGAGTACCCTAGCGGGAACTCCTACGCGCAGTACTTC.

In DNA, the CDR3 is TGTGCCAGCAGAACTGGACAGAGCTACTCCTACGAGCAGTACTTC. Amino acid sequence: CASRTGQSYSYEQYF. The genes are TRBV27 and TRBJ2-7, with D perhaps TRBD1 (6 bases). CDR1 and CDR2 (germline): MNHEY, SMNVEV (reference sequence). V lost 6 bases and J 0 bases, leaving 15 bases between the germline ends. This CDR3 is 15 amino acids long.

This chain links TRBV19 with TRBJ2-1; 9 bases match TRBD2. Per the germline V gene, CDR1 is LNHDA and CDR2 is SQIVND (reference sequence). The CDR3 is 13 residues long. V lost 9 bases to trimming and J lost 4 bases; unmatched junction nucleotides: 4. CDR3 loop: CASSTSGYNEQFF. Here the CDR3 DNA reads TGTGCCAGCAGCACTAGCGGGTACAATGAGCAGTTCTTC.

CDR3 in amino acids: CASSFSSGSTDTQYF. In DNA, the CDR3 is TGTGCCAGCAGCTTCTCTAGCGGAAGCACAGATACGCAGTATTTT. The chain carries TRBV13 and TRBJ2-3, with TRBD2 matching 7 bases. CDR1 PRHDT and CDR2 FYEKMQ come from the germline V gene (reference sequence). CDR3 length: 15 amino acids. J gave up 0 bases and V 3 bases, and 3 bases lay outside the gene matches.

The chain combines TRBV6-1 with TRBJ2-7; D perhaps matches TRBD2 (6 bases). Germline CDR1 is MNHNS and CDR2 is SASEGT. Trimming removed 2 bases from V and 9 bases from J, with 14 bases in between. The CDR3 spans 13 residues. The CDR3 sequence: CASSERTTSLQYF. CDR3 coding DNA: TGTGCCAGCAGTGAAAGGACTACGTCTCTGCAGTACTTC.

The chain is built from TRBV6-5 and TRBJ1-6, with D unresolved. V was cut by 7 bases and J by 9 bases, with 19 bases left in between. Germline V gene data show CDR1 as MNHEY and CDR2 as SVGAGI. The CDR3 length is 15 residues. For the CDR3, the DNA is TGTGCCAGCACTAGCAATCGGGCAAGCAGTTCACCCCTCCACTTT. Translation gives CASTSNRASSSPLHF.

The sample holds a few counts of this clone. V and J are TRBV6-1 and TRBJ2-7; 9 bases are a match to TRBD2. The ends lost 3 bases at V and 2 bases at J; junction bases unmatched: 2. CDR3 size: 14 residues. Germline CDR1 reads MNHNS; CDR2 reads SASEGT. The CDR3 here is CASSELAGAYEQYF. The DNA for the CDR3 is TGTGCCAGCAGTGAGTTAGCGGGGGCCTACGAGCAGTACTTC.

The chain recombines TRBV10-3 with TRBJ2-1, with 10 bases lining up with TRBD2. Germline V gives CDR1 ENHRY, CDR2 SYGVKD. This CDR3 comprises 14 residues. V was clipped by 9 bases and J by 1 base; unmatched bases: 3. The CDR3 is CAIEAGGSYNEQFF. CDR3 coding DNA: TGTGCCATAGAAGCGGGAGGGTCCTACAATGAGCAGTTCTTC.